Listed below are T cell receptor beta chains from one sample, sequenced in a study of T cells expressing NK-cell markers. TCRdb reanalyzed the 5' RACE reads and collapses them to one entry per CDR3 protein, without DNA. The repertoire table contains fewer than 550,000 distinct CDR3 sequences. Sequencing input: blood T cells: a sorted CD56 or NKG2C T cell subset, CD4+ or CD8+ T cells, or bulk PBMC T cells (not recorded which). The receptors were gathered from a woman between 50 and 59 years old in good health. CDR3s include the opening cysteine and the closing phenylalanine or tryptophan.

J gene,V gene,CDR3 protein
TRBJ1-6,TRBV4-1,CASSQANPVALHF
TRBJ2-1,TRBV3-1,CASSQGLAGVIEQFF
TRBJ2-1,TRBV12-3/TRBV12-4,CASRREVNNEQFF
TRBJ1-1,TRBV3-1,CASSQVQRGGEAFF
TRBJ2-5,TRBV7-8,CASSLGPRTRVKETQYF
TRBJ2-2,TRBV29-1,CSVTAGPTNTGELFF
TRBJ2-1,TRBV5-6,CASSLKWVNEQFF
TRBJ1-1,TRBV27,CASKLWFPNTEAFF
TRBJ2-3,TRBV5-1,CASRPRAGTSGIYTDTQYF
TRBJ2-1,TRBV20-1,CSARSSGVEQFF
TRBJ2-2,TRBV11-3,CASSLLRRYNTGELFF
TRBJ1-5,TRBV4-1,CASSQNHREYSNQPQHF
TRBJ1-3,TRBV19,CATTSPGNTIYF
TRBJ2-1,TRBV29-1,CSVESLAGINEQFF
TRBJ2-3,TRBV4-1,CASSPMDPNTQYF
TRBJ2-1,TRBV11-2,CASSDGLASYNEQFF
TRBJ2-5,TRBV20-1,CSAGGVPWGQETQYF
TRBJ2-7,TRBV11-1,CASSLARSGRSFSYEQYF
TRBJ1-1,TRBV19,CASSYRGLRVNTEAFF
TRBJ2-4,TRBV24-1,CATSDNRLIAKNIQYF
TRBJ2-6,TRBV4-1,CASSRLSGANVLTF
TRBJ2-1,TRBV24-1,CATSDPSGRAGGYEQFF
TRBJ1-4,TRBV2,CASSLVWTGGEKLFF
TRBJ2-1,TRBV5-1,CASSPFRGAGEGSYNEQFF
TRBJ2-1,TRBV24-1,CATSDPNRGLVGEQFF
TRBJ2-7,TRBV15,CATSREKTSWSSYEQYF
TRBJ2-3,TRBV10-2,CASSEPGQGLDTQYF
TRBJ1-1,TRBV5-5,CASRRTVGTEAFF
TRBJ2-2,TRBV7-9,CASSFPGMGTGELFF
TRBJ1-2,TRBV6-5,CASGTRYGYTF
TRBJ2-3,TRBV7-7,CASSRGSEADTQYF
TRBJ1-1,TRBV11-3,CASSYDRATEAFF
TRBJ2-6,TRBV14,CASSQEGRVLPGANVLTF
TRBJ2-1,TRBV5-1,CASSLPLDPLGGEQFF
TRBJ2-5,TRBV5-1,CASSQIAGVLETQYF
TRBJ2-1,TRBV5-1,CASKDSLPGNEQFF
TRBJ2-5,TRBV11-3,CASSPRSGLASRAETQYF
TRBJ2-3,TRBV13,CASSTQRMGADTQYF
TRBJ1-3,TRBV12-3/TRBV12-4,CASRSYSGNTIYF
TRBJ2-2,TRBV20-1,CSALPFPGLAGYANTGELFF
TRBJ2-1,TRBV30,CAWLTSGSAFF
TRBJ2-3,TRBV21-1,CATLRGPGGGDTQYF
TRBJ1-4,TRBV20-1,CSARSSHGWGTEKLFF